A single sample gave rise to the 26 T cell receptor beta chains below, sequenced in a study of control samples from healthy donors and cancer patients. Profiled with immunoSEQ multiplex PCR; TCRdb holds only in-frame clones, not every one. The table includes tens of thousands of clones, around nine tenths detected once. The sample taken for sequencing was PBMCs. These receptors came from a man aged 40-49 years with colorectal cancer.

The CDR3, as DNA: TGTGCCAGCAGCGCCCATCCGGCCCGTGAGCAGTTCTTC. Protein: CASSAHPAREQFF. The chain is built from TRBV21-1 and TRBJ2-1. TRBV21-1 is designated a pseudogene. The CDR3 is 13 amino acids.

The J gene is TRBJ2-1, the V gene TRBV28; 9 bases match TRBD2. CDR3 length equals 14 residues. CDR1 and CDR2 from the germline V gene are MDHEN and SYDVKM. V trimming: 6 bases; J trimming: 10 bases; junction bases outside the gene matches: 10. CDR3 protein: CASRLRARGGEQFF. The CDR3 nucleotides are TGTGCCAGCAGGTTAAGGGCGCGGGGGGGGGAGCAGTTCTTC.

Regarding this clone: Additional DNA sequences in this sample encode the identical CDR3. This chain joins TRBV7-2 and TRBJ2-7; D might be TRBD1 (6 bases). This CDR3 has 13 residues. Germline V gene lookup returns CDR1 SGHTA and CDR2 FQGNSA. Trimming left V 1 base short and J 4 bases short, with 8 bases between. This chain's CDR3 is CASSLGTEYEQYF. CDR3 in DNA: TGTGCCAGCAGCTTAGGGACAGAGTACGAGCAGTACTTC.

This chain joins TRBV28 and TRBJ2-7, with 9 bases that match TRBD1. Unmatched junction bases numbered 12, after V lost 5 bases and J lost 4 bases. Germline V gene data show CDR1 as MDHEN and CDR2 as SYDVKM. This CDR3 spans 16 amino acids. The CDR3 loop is CASSPLLTGGDYEQYF. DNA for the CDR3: TGTGCCAGCAGTCCCCTTTTAACAGGGGGCGATTACGAGCAGTACTTC.

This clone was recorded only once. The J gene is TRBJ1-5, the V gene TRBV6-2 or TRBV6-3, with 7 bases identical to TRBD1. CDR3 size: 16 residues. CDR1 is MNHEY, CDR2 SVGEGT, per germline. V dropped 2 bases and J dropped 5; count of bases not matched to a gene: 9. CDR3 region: CASSYRFQGGHQPQHF. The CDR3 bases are TGTGCCAGCAGTTACCGCTTTCAGGGGGGTCATCAGCCCCAGCATTTT.

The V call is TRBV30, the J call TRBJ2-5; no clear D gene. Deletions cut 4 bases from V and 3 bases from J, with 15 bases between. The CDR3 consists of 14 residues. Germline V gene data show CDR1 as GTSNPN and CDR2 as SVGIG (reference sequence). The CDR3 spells CAWTKGFVEETQYF. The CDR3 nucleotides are TGTGCCTGGACCAAAGGGTTCGTAGAAGAGACCCAGTACTTC.

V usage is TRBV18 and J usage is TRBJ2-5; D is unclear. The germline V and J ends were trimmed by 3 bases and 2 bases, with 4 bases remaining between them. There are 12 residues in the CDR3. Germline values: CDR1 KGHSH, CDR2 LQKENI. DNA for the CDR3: TGTGCCAGCTCACCGCAGCAAGAGACCCAGTACTTC. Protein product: CASSPQQETQYF. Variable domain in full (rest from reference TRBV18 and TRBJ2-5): NAGVMQNPRHLVRRRGQEARLRCSPMKGHSHVYWYRQLPEEGLKFMVYLQKENIIDESGMPKERFSAEFPKEGPSILRIQQVVRGDSAAYFCASSPQQETQYFGPGTRLLVL.

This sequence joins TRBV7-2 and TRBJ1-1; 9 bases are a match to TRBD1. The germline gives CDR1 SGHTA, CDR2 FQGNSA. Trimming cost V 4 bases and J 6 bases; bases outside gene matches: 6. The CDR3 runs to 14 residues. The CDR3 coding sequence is TGTGCCAGCAGCTCGCCGGGACAGGGCTCTGAAGCTTTCTTT. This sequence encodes CASSSPGQGSEAFF.

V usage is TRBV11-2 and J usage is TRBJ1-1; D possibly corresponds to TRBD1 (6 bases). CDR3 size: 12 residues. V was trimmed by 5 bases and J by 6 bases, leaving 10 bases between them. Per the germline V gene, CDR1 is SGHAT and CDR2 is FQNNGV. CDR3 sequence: CASSAGTPEAFF. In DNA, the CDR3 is TGTGCCAGCAGCGCCGGGACACCTGAAGCTTTCTTT. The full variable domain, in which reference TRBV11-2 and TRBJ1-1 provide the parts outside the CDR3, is EAGVAQSPRYKIIEKRQSVAFWCNPISGHATLYWYQQILGQGPKLLIQFQNNGVVDDSQLPKDRFSAERLKGVDSTLKIQPAKLEDSAVYLCASSAGTPEAFFGQGTRLTVV.

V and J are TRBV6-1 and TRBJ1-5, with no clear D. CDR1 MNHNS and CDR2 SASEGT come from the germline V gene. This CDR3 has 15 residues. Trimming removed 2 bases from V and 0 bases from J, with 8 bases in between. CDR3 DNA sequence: TGTGCCAGCAGTGAAAGGGTCATTAGCAATCAGCCCCAGCATTTT. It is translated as CASSERVISNQPQHF.

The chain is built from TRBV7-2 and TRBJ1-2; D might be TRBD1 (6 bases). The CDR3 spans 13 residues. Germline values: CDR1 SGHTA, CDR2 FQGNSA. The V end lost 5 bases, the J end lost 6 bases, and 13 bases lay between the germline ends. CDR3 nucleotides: TGTGCCAGCAGCGCGACCGGGACAAATGGCTACACCTTC. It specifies CASSATGTNGYTF. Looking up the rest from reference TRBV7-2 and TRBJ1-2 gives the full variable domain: GAGVSQSPSNKVTEKGKDVELRCDPISGHTALYWYRQSLGQGLEFLIYFQGNSAPDKSGLPSDRFSAERTGGSVSTLTIQRTQQEDSAVYLCASSATGTNGYTFGSGTRLTVV.

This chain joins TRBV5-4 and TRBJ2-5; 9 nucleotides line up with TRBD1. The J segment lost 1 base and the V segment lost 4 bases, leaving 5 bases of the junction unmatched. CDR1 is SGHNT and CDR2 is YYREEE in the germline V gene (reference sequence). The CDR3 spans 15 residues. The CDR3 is CASSVQGAVQETQYF. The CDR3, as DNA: TGTGCCAGCAGCGTACAGGGGGCGGTCCAAGAGACCCAGTACTTC.

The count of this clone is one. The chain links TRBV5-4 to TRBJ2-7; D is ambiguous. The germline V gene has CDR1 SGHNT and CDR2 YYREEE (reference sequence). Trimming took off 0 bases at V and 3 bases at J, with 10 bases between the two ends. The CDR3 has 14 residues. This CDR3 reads CASSLEPVNYEQYF. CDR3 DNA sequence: TGTGCCAGCAGCTTGGAACCCGTAAACTACGAGCAGTACTTC.

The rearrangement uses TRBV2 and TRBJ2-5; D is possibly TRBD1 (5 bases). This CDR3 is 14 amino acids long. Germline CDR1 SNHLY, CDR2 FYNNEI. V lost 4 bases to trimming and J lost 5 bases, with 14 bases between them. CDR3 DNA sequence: TGTGCCAGCAGTGGGGGCAGGGCTGGCGAGACCCAGTACTTC. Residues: CASSGGRAGETQYF.

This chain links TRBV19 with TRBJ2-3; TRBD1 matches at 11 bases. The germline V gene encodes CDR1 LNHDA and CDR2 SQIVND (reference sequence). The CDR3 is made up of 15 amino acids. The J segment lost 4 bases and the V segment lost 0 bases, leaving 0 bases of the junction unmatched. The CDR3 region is CASSIEGQGADTQYF. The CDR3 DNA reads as TGTGCCAGTAGTATAGAGGGACAGGGGGCAGATACGCAGTATTTT.

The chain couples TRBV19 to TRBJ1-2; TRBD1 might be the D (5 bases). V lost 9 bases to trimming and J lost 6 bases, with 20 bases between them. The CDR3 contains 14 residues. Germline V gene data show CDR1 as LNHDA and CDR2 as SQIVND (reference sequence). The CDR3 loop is CASRRTGQFDGYTF. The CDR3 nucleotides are TGTGCCAGCCGGAGGACGGGGCAGTTCGATGGCTACACCTTC.

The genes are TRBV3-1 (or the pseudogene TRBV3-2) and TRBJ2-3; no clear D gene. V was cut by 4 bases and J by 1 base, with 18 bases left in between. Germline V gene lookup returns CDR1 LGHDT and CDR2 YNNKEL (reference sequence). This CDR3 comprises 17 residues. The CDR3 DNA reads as TGTGCCAGCAGCCCCCACCCGGAATGGCTGGGCACAGATACGCAGTATTTT. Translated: CASSPHPEWLGTDTQYF.

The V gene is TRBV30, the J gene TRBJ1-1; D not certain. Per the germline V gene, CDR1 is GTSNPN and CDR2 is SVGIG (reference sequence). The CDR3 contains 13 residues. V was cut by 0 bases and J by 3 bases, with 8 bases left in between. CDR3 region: CAWSVGLDTEAFF. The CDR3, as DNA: TGTGCCTGGAGTGTGGGGTTAGACACTGAAGCTTTCTTT.

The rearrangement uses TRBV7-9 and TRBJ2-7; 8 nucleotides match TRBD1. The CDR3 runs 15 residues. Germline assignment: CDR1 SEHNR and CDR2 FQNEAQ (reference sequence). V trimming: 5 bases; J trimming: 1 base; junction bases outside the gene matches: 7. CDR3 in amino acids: CASSRTTGDSYEQYF. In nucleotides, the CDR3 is TGTGCCAGCAGCAGGACGACAGGGGATTCCTACGAGCAGTACTTC.

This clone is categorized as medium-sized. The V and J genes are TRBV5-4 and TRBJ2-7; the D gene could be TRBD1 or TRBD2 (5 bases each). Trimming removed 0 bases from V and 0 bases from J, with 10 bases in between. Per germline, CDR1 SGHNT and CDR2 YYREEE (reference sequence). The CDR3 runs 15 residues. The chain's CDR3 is CASSLGDGSSYEQYF. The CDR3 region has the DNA TGTGCCAGCAGCTTGGGGGACGGTAGCTCCTACGAGCAGTACTTC.

The CDR3 DNA is TGTGCCAGCAGCCCCCACCGAACCGGGGAGCTGTTTTTT. Residues: CASSPHRTGELFF. The rearrangement joins TRBV6-2 or TRBV6-3 to TRBJ2-2; D gene uncertain. This CDR3 has 13 amino acids. Trimming cost V 6 bases and J 5 bases, with 10 bases left between them. The germline gives CDR1 MNHEY, CDR2 SVGEGT.

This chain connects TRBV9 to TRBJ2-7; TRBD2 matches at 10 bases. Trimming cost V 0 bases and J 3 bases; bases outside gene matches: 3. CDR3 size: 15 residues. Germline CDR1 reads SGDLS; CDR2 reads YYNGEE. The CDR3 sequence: CASSVEASGSYEQYF. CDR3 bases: TGTGCCAGCAGCGTAGAGGCTAGCGGGAGCTACGAGCAGTACTTC.

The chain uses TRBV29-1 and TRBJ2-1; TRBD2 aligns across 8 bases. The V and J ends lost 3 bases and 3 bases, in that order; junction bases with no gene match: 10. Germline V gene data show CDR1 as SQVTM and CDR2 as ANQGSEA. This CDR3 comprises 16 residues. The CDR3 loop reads CSVDGLAGEVYNEQFF. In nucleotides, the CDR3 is TGCAGCGTTGATGGGCTAGCGGGCGAGGTCTACAATGAGCAGTTCTTC.

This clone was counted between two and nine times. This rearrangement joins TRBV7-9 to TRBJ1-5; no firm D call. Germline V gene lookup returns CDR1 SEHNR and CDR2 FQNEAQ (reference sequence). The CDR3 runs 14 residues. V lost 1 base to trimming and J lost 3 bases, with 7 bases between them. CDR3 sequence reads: CASSLGRNNQPQHF. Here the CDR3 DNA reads TGTGCCAGCAGCTTAGGACGGAACAATCAGCCCCAGCATTTT. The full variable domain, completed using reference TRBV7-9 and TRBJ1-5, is DTGVSQNPRHKITKRGQNVTFRCDPISEHNRLYWYRQTLGQGPEFLTYFQNEAQLEKSRLLSDRFSAERPKGSFSTLEIQRTEQGDSAMYLCASSLGRNNQPQHFGDGTRLSIL.

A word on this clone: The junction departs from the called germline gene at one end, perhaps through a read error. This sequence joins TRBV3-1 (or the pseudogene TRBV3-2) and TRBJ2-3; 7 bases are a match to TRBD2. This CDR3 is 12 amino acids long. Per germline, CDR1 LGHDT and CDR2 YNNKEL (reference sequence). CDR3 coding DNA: TGTGCCACCAGCGGGGTGGCAGATACGCAGTATTTT. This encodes CATSGVADTQYF.

The CDR3 sequence: CASSHGYEQYF. The CDR3 nucleotides are TGTGCCAGCAGTCACGGATACGAGCAGTACTTC. The V gene is TRBV27, the J gene TRBJ2-7; no definite D call. The CDR3 loop spans 11 amino acids. The V end was cut by 5 bases, the J end by 4 bases, with 6 bases between. Germline loops: CDR1 MNHEY, CDR2 SMNVEV (reference sequence).